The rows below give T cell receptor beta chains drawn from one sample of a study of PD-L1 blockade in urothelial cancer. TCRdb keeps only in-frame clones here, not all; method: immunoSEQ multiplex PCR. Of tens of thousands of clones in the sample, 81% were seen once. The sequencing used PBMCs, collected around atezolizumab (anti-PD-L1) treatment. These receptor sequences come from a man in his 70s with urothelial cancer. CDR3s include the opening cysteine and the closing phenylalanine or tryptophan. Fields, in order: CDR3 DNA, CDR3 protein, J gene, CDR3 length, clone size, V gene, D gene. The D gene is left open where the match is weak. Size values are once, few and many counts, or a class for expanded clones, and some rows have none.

cdr3_nt: TGTGCCAGCAGTCCGATCCAGGGTTTCAGTGGCTACACCTTC
cdr3_aa: CASSPIQGFSGYTF
j_call: TRBJ1-2
cdr3_length: 14
clone_size: NA
v_call: TRBV27
d_call: NA

cdr3_nt: TGTGCCAGCAGCTCCTTCTACGAGCAGTACTTC
cdr3_aa: CASSSFYEQYF
j_call: TRBJ2-7
cdr3_length: 11
clone_size: once
v_call: TRBV28
d_call: NA

cdr3_nt: TGTGCCAGCAGTGAATTCGGGGAAGAGACCCAGTACTTC
cdr3_aa: CASSEFGEETQYF
j_call: TRBJ2-5
cdr3_length: 13
clone_size: NA
v_call: TRBV25-1
d_call: NA

cdr3_nt: TGTGCCAGCAGTAAAGAAGAGCTTGCAGATACGCAGTATTTT
cdr3_aa: CASSKEELADTQYF
j_call: TRBJ2-3
cdr3_length: 14
clone_size: NA
v_call: TRBV6-4
d_call: NA

cdr3_nt: TGTGCCAGCAGTTTAGAGACCGGGACAGGGAAAAGCCTAAGCTATGGCTACACCTTC
cdr3_aa: CASSLETGTGKSLSYGYTF
j_call: TRBJ1-2
cdr3_length: 19
clone_size: NA
v_call: TRBV7-9
d_call: TRBD1

cdr3_nt: TGTGCCAGCAGCTCAGAAGGCCTACCGGGGTATGGCTACACCTTC
cdr3_aa: CASSSEGLPGYGYTF
j_call: TRBJ1-2
cdr3_length: 15
clone_size: NA
v_call: TRBV11-3
d_call: NA

cdr3_nt: TGTGCCAGCAGCGTAGATCCCACGGGAGTGGGGAATGAGCAGTTCTTC
cdr3_aa: CASSVDPTGVGNEQFF
j_call: TRBJ2-1
cdr3_length: 16
clone_size: NA
v_call: TRBV9
d_call: NA

cdr3_nt: TGTGCCAGTAGTATCTCAGGACTAGCGGGAGATGGCGATCATGAGCAGTTCTTC
cdr3_aa: CASSISGLAGDGDHEQFF
j_call: TRBJ2-1
cdr3_length: 18
clone_size: NA
v_call: TRBV19
d_call: TRBD2

cdr3_nt: TGTGCCAGCAGTGAACCTTTAGGACAGCAGAATCCCTCTGGGGCCAACGTCCTGACTTTC
cdr3_aa: CASSEPLGQQNPSGANVLTF
j_call: TRBJ2-6
cdr3_length: 20
clone_size: once
v_call: TRBV6-1
d_call: NA

cdr3_nt: TGTGCCAGCAGCGAAGGACTAGCGGGAGTCTCCGACGGGGAGACCCAGTACTTC
cdr3_aa: CASSEGLAGVSDGETQYF
j_call: TRBJ2-5
cdr3_length: 18
clone_size: NA
v_call: TRBV16
d_call: TRBD2

cdr3_nt: TGTGCCAGCAGTTCTCTACTTTCCTACAATGAGCAGTTCTTC
cdr3_aa: CASSSLLSYNEQFF
j_call: TRBJ2-1
cdr3_length: 14
clone_size: NA
v_call: TRBV6-6
d_call: NA

cdr3_nt: TGTGCCAGTAGTATAGGTCGGGGTCAGCCCCAGCATTTT
cdr3_aa: CASSIGRGQPQHF
j_call: TRBJ1-5
cdr3_length: 13
clone_size: NA
v_call: TRBV19
d_call: NA

cdr3_nt: TGTGCCAGCAGTCCCCCGGAGGGGCGGAATGAGCAGTTCTTC
cdr3_aa: CASSPPEGRNEQFF
j_call: TRBJ2-1
cdr3_length: 14
clone_size: once
v_call: TRBV28
d_call: NA

cdr3_nt: TGTGCCAGCAGCGTCCGGGAAGCGGGAGTTTTCTACAATGAGCAGTTCTTC
cdr3_aa: CASSVREAGVFYNEQFF
j_call: TRBJ2-1
cdr3_length: 17
clone_size: NA
v_call: TRBV9
d_call: TRBD2

cdr3_nt: TGTGCCAGCAGGCGGACAGAGCAAGAGACCCAGTACTTC
cdr3_aa: CASRRTEQETQYF
j_call: TRBJ2-5
cdr3_length: 13
clone_size: NA
v_call: TRBV5-6
d_call: NA

cdr3_nt: TGTGCCAGCTCACCCGAACGGGTCACCCGCTCTGGAAACACCATATATTTT
cdr3_aa: CASSPERVTRSGNTIYF
j_call: TRBJ1-3
cdr3_length: 17
clone_size: NA
v_call: TRBV18
d_call: NA

cdr3_nt: TGTGCCAGCAGCTTTACAGGACAGCTTGAAGCTTTCTTT
cdr3_aa: CASSFTGQLEAFF
j_call: TRBJ1-1
cdr3_length: 13
clone_size: few
v_call: TRBV7-9
d_call: NA